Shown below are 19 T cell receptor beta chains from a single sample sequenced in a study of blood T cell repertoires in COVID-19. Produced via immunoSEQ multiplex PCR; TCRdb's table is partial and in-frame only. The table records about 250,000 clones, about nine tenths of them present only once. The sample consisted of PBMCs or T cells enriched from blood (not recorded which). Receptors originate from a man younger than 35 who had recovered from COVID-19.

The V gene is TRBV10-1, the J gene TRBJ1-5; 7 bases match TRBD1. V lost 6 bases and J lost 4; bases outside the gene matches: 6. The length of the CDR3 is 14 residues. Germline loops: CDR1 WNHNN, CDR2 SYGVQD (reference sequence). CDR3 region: CASSADRENQPQHF. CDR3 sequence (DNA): TGCGCCAGCAGCGCTGACAGGGAGAATCAGCCCCAGCATTTT.

This CDR3 is CATARGLTGELFF. CDR3 coding DNA: TGCGCCACCGCTCGAGGCCTCACCGGGGAGCTGTTTTTT. The chain combines TRBV10-1 with TRBJ2-2, with unresolved D. Germline lookup yields CDR1 WNHNN and CDR2 SYGVQD (reference sequence). Trimming left V 10 bases short and J 4 bases short, with 13 bases between. The CDR3 consists of 13 residues.

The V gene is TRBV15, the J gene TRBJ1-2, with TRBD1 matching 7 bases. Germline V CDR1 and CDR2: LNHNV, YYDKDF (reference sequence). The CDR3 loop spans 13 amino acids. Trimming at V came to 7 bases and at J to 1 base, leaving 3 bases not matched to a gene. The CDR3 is CATKPGGNYGYTF. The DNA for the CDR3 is TGTGCCACCAAACCAGGGGGTAACTATGGCTACACCTTC.

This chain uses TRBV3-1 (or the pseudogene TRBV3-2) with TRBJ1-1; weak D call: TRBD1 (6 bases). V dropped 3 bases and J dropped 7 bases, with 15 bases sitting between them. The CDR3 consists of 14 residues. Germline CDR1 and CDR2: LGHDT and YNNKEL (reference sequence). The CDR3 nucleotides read TGTGCCAGCAGCCACTGGGGGGGGGCTGATGAAGCTTTCTTT. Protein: CASSHWGGADEAFF.

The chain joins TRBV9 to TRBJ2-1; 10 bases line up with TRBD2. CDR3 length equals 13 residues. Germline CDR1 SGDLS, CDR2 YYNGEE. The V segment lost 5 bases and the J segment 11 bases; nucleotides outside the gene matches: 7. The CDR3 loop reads CASSELAGVQQFF. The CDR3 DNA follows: TGTGCCAGCAGTGAGCTAGCGGGAGTACAGCAGTTCTTC. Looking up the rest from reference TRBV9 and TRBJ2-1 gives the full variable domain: DSGVTQTPKHLITATGQRVTLRCSPRSGDLSVYWYQQSLDQGLQFLIQYYNGEERAKGNILERFSAQQFPDLHSELNLSSLELGDSALYFCASSELAGVQQFFGPGTRLTVL.

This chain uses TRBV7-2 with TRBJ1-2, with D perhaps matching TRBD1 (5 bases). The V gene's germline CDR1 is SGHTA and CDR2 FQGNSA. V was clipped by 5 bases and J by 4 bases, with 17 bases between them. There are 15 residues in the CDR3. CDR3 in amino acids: CASSQQSQVIYGYTF. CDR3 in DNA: TGTGCCAGCAGCCAGCAGTCACAGGTTATCTATGGCTACACCTTC.

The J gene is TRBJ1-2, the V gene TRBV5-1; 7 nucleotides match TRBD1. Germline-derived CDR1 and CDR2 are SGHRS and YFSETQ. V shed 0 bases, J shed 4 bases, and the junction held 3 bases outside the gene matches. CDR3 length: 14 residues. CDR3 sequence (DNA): TGCGCCAGCAGCTTGGGGGGACAGCGCTATGGCTACACCTTC. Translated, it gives CASSLGGQRYGYTF.

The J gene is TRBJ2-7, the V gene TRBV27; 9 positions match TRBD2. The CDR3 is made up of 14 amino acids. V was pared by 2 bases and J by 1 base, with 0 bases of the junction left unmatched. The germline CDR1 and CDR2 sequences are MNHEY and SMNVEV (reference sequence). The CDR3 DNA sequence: TGTGCCAGCAGTTTACTAGCGGGGTCCTACGAGCAGTACTTC. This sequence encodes CASSLLAGSYEQYF.

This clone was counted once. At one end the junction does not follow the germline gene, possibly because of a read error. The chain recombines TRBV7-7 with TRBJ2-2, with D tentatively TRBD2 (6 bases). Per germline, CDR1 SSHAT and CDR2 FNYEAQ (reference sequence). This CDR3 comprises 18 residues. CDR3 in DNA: TGTGCTAGCAGCTTAAGGTTGGGTGGCGGGGCTGCCACCGGGGAGCTGTTTTTT. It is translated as CASSLRLGGGAATGELFF.

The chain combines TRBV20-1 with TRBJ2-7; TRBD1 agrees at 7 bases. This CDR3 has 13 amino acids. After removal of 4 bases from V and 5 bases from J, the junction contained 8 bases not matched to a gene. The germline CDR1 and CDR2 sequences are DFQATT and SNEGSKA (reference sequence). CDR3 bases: TGCAGTGCTATTGAGACAGGGATCAACGAGCAGTACTTC. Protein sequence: CSAIETGINEQYF.

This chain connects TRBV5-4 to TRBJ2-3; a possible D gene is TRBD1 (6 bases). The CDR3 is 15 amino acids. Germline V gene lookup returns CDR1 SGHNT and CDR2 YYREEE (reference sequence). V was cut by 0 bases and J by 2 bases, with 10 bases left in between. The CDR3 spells CASSLDTGNTDTQYF. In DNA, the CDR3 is TGTGCCAGCAGCTTGGACACAGGGAACACAGATACGCAGTATTTT.

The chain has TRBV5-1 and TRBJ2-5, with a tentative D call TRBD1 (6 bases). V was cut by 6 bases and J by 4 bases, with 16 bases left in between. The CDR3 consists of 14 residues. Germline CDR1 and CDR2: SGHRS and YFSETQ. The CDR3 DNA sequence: TGCGCCAGCAAAGACTTAAACAGGGTAGAGACCCAGTACTTC. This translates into CASKDLNRVETQYF.

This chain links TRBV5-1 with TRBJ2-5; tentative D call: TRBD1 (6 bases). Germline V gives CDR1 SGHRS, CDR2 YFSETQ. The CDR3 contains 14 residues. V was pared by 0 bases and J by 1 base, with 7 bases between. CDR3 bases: TGCGCCAGCAGCTTGGCGACAGGCCAAGAGACCCAGTACTTC. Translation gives CASSLATGQETQYF.

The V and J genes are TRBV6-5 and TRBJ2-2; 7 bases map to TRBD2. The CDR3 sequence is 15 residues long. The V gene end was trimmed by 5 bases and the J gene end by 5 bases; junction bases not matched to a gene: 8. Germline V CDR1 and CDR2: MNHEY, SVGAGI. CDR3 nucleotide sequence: TGTGCCAGCAGTCTCGGGGAGGGAGGGACCGGGGAGCTGTTTTTT. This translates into CASSLGEGGTGELFF.

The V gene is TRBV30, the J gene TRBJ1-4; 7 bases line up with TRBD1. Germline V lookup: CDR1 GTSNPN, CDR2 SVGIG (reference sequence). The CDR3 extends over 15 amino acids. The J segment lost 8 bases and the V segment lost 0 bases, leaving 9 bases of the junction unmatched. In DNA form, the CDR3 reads TGTGCCTGGAGTGTATTCGACAGGGATAGCGAAAAACTGTTTTTT. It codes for CAWSVFDRDSEKLFF.

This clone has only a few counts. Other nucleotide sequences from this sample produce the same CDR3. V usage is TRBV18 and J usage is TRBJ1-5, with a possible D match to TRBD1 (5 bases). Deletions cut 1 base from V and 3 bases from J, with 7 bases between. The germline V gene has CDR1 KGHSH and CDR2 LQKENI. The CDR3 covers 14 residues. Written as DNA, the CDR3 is TGTGCCAGCTCACCACAAGGGGTCAATCAGCCCCAGCATTTT. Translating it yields CASSPQGVNQPQHF.

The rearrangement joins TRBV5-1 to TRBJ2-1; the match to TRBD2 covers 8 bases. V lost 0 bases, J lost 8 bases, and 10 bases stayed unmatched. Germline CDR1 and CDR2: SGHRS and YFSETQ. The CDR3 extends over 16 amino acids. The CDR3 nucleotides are TGCGCCAGCAGCTTGGCCTCGGGAGGGCCTTGGTATGAGCAGTTCTTC. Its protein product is CASSLASGGPWYEQFF.

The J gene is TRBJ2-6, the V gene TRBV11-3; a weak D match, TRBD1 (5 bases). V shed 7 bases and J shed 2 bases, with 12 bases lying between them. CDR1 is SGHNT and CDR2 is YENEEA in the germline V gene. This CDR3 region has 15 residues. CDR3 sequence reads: CASTRQGAGANVLTF. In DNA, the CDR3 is TGTGCCAGCACCAGGCAGGGCGCTGGGGCCAACGTCCTGACTTTC.

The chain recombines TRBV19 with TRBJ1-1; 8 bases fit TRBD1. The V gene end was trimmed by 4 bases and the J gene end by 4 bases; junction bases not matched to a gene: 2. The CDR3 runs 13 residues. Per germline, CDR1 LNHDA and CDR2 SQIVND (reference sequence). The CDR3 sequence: CASSSTGGTEAFF. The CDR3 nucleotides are TGTGCCAGTAGTAGTACAGGGGGCACTGAAGCTTTCTTT. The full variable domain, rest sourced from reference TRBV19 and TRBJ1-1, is DGGITQSPKYLFRKEGQNVTLSCEQNLNHDAMYWYRQDPGQGLRLIYYSQIVNDFQKGDIAEGYSVSREKKESFPLTVTSAQKNPTAFYLCASSSTGGTEAFFGQGTRLTVV.